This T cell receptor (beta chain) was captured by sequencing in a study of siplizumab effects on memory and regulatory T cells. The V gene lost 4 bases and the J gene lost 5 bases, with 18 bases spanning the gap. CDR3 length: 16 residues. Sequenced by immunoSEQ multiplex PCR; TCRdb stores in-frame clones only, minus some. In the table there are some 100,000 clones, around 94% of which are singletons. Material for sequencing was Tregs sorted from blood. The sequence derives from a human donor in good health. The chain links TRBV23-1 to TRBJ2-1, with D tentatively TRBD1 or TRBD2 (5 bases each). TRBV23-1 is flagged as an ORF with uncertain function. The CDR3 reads CASSRIGANRDNEQFF. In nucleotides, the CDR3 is TGCGCCAGCAGTCGAATCGGGGCTAACCGAGACAATGAGCAGTTCTTC.